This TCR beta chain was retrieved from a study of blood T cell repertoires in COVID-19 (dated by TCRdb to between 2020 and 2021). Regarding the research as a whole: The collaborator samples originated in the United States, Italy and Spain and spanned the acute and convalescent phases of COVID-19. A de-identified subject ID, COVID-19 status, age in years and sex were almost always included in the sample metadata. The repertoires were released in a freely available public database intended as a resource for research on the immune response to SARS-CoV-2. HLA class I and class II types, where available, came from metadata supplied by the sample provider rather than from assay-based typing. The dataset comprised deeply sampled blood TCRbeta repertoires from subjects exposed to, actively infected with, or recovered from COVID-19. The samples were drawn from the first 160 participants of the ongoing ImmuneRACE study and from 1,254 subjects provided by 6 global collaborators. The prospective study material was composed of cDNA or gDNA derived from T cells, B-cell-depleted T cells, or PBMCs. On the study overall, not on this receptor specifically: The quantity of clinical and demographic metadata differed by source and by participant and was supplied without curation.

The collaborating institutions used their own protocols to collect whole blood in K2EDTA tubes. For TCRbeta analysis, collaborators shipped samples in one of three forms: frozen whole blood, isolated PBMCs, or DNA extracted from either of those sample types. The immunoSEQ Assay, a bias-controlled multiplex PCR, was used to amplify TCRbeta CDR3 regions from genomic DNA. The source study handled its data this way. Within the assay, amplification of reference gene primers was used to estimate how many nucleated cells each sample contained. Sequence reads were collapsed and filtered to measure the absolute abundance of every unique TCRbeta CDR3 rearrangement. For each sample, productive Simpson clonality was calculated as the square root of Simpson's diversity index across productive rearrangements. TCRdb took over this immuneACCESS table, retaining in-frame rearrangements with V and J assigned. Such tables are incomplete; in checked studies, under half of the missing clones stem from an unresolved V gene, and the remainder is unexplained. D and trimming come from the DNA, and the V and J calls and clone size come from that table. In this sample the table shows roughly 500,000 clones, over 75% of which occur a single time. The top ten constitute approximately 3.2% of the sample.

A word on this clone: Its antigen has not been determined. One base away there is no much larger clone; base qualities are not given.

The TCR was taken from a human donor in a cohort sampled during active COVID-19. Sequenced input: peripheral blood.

The CDR3 sequence is CASRDPYRGSEQYF. The bases read TGTGCCAGTAGGGACCCATACAGGGGGAGCGAGCAGTACTTC. The sequence joins TRBV19 to TRBJ2-7; 8 junctional bases match TRBD1. Clipping removes 6 bases from V and 6 bases from J, with 10 as the unmatched junction base count. The CDR3, cysteine through phenylalanine, is 14 amino acids long. Only the CDR3 part of the read is kept: 42 bases, read in frame from the first base. The germline V gene (reference sequence) specifies LNHDA as CDR1 and SQIVND as CDR2.